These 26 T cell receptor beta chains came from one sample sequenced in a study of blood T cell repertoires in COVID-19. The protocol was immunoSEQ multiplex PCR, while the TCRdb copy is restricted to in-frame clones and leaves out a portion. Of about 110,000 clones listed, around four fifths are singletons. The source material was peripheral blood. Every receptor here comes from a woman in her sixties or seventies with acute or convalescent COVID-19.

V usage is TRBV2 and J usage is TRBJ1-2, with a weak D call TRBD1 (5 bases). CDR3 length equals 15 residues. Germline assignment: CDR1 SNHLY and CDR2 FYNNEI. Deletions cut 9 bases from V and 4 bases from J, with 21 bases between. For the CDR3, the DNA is TGTGCCAGAGGGCTGGGAGGGGCCGCTGCCTATGGCTACACCTTC. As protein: CARGLGGAAAYGYTF.

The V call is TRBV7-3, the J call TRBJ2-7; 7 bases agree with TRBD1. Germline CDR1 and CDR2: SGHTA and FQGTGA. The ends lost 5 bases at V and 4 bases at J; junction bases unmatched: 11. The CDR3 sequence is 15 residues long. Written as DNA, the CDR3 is TGTGCCAGCAGCCGATCTGGGACAGCACCTTACGAGCAGTACTTC. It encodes CASSRSGTAPYEQYF.

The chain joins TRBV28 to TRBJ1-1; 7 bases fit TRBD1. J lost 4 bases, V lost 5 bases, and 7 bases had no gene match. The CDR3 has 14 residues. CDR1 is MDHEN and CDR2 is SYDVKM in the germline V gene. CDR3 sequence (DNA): TGTGCCAGCAGTCCTACACAGGGGAGCACTGAAGCTTTCTTT. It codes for CASSPTQGSTEAFF.

The DNA of the CDR3 is TGTGCCAGCAGCGGGTCGACAGGGAGCTCCTATAATTCACCCCTCCACTTT. This gives the protein CASSGSTGSSYNSPLHF. The gene calls are TRBV9 and TRBJ1-6, with 7 bases matching TRBD1. The CDR3 is 17 amino acids. Germline values: CDR1 SGDLS, CDR2 YYNGEE. J lost 0 bases, V lost 3 bases, and 6 bases had no gene match. The full variable domain, rest sourced from reference TRBV9 and TRBJ1-6, is DSGVTQTPKHLITATGQRVTLRCSPRSGDLSVYWYQQSLDQGLQFLIQYYNGEERAKGNILERFSAQQFPDLHSELNLSSLELGDSALYFCASSGSTGSSYNSPLHFGNGTRLTVT.

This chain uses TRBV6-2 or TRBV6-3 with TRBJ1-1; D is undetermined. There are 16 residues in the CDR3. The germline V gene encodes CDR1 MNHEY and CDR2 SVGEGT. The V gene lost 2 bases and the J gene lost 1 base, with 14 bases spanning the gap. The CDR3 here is CASSYIVSGRNTEAFF. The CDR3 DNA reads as TGTGCCAGCAGTTACATTGTAAGCGGAAGGAACACTGAAGCTTTCTTT.

The DNA of the CDR3 is TGTGCCAGCAAGGGACAGTTTTCCGACACTGAAGCTTTCTTT. It codes for CASKGQFSDTEAFF. The V gene is TRBV7-2, the J gene TRBJ1-1, with TRBD1 identical over 7 bases. V lost 7 bases, J lost 3 bases, and 8 bases stayed unmatched. Germline CDR1 and CDR2: SGHTA and FQGNSA. The CDR3 is 14 amino acids.

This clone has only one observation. The CDR3 sequence: CASSPGTSRRGANVLTF. The CDR3 nucleotides read TGTGCCAGTAGCCCCGGGACTTCCCGGCGGGGGGCCAACGTCCTGACTTTC. The chain has TRBV19 and TRBJ2-6; a possible D gene is TRBD2 (6 bases). The CDR3 is 17 amino acids. Deletions cut 6 bases from V and 4 bases from J, with 19 bases between. Germline-derived CDR1 and CDR2 are LNHDA and SQIVND (reference sequence).

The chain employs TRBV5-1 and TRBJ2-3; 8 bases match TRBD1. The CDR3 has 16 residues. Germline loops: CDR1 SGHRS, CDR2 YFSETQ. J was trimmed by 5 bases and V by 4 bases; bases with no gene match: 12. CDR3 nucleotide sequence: TGCGCCAGCAGCCCGGCCCGGGGACAGGCCGGAGATACGCAGTATTTT. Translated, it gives CASSPARGQAGDTQYF. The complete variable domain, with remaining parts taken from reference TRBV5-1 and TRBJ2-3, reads KAGVTQTPRYLIKTRGQQVTLSCSPISGHRSVSWYQQTPGQGLQFLFEYFSETQRNKGNFPGRFSGRQFSNSRSEMNVSTLELGDSALYLCASSPARGQAGDTQYFGPGTRLTVL.

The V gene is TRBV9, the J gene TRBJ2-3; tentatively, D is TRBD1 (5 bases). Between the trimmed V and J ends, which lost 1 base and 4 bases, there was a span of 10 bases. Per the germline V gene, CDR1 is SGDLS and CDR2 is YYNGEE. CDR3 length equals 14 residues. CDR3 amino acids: CASSVTQGPDTQYF. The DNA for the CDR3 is TGTGCCAGCAGCGTAACGCAGGGTCCAGATACGCAGTATTTT.

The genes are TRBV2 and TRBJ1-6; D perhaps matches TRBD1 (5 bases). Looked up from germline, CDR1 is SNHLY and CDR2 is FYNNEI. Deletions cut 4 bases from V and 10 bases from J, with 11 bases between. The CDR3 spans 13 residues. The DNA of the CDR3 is TGTGCCAGCAGTGTTAGACAGTTCTCACCCCTCCACTTT. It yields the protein CASSVRQFSPLHF.

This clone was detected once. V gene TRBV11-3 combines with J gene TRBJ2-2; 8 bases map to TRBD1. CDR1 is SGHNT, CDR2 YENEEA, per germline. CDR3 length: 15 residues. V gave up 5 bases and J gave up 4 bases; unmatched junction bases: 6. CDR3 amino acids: CASSKQGVGTGELFF. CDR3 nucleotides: TGTGCCAGCAGCAAACAGGGGGTCGGCACCGGGGAGCTGTTTTTT.

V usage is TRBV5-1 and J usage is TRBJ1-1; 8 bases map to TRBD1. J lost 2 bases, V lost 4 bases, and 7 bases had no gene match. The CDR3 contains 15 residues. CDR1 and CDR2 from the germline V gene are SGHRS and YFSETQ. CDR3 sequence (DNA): TGCGCCAGCAGCCCTGGACAGGGAGGCAACACTGAAGCTTTCTTT. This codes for CASSPGQGGNTEAFF.

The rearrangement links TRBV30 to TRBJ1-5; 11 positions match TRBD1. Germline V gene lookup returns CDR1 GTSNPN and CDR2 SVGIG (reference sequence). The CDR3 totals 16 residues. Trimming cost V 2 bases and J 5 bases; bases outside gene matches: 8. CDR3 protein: CAWSSSGTGGYQPQHF. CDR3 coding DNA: TGTGCCTGGAGTTCCTCCGGGACAGGGGGATATCAGCCCCAGCATTTT. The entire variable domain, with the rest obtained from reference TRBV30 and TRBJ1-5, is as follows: SQTIHQWPATLVQPVGSPLSLECTVEGTSNPNLYWYRQAAGRGLQLLFYSVGIGQISSEVPQNLSASRPQDRQFILSSKKLLLSDSGFYLCAWSSSGTGGYQPQHFGDGTRLSIL.

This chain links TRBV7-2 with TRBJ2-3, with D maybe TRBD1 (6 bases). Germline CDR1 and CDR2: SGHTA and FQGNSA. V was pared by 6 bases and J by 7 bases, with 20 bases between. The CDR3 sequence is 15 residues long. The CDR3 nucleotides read TGTGCCAGCAGTCCTAAGGGGGACGAAAGGTATACGCAGTATTTT. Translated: CASSPKGDERYTQYF. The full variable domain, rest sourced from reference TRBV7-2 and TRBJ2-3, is GAGVSQSPSNKVTEKGKDVELRCDPISGHTALYWYRQSLGQGLEFLIYFQGNSAPDKSGLPSDRFSAERTGGSVSTLTIQRTQQEDSAVYLCASSPKGDERYTQYFGPGTRLTVL.

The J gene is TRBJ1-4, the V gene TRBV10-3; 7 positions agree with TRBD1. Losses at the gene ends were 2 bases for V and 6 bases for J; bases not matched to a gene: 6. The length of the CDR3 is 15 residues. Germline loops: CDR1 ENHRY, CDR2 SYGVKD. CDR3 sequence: CAISEDGTGDEKLFF. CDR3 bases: TGTGCCATCAGTGAGGACGGAACAGGGGATGAAAAACTGTTTTTT.

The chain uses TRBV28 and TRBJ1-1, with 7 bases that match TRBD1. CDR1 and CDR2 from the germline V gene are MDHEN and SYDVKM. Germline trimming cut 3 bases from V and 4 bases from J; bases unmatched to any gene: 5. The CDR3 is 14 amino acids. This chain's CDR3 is CASSFGDSGTEAFF. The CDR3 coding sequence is TGTGCCAGCAGTTTTGGGGACAGCGGCACTGAAGCTTTCTTT.

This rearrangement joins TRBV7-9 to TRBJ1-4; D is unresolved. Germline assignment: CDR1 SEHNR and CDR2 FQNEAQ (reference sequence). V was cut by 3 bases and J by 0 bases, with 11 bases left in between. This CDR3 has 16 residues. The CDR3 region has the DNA TGTGCCAGCAGCTTTTACGGGGTTGCAACTAATGAAAAACTGTTTTTT. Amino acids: CASSFYGVATNEKLFF.

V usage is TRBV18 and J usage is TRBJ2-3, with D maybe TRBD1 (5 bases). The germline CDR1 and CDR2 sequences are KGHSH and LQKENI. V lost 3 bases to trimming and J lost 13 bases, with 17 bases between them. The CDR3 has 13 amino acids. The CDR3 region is CASSPQGRVFEYF. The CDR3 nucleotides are TGTGCCAGCTCACCCCAAGGCAGGGTCTTTGAGTATTTT.

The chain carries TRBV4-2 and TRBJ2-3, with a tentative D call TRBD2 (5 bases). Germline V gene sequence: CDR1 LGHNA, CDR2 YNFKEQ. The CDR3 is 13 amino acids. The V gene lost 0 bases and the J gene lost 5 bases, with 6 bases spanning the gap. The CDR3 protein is CASSQDSGDTQYF. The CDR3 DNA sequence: TGTGCCAGCAGCCAAGACAGCGGAGATACGCAGTATTTT.

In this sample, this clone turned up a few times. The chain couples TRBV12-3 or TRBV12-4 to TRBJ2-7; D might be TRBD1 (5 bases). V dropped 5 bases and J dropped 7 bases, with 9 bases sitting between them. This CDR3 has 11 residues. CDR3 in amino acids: CASSGNREQYF. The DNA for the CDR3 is TGTGCCAGCAGTGGGAACAGGGAGCAGTACTTC.

The CDR3, as DNA: TGTGCCAGCGCGGATGGGTCCGCGAACACCGGGGAGCTGTTTTTT. Translating it yields CASADGSANTGELFF. This sequence joins TRBV2 and TRBJ2-2; D uncertain. The germline V gene has CDR1 SNHLY and CDR2 FYNNEI. The CDR3 runs 15 residues. V was cut by 8 bases and J by 0 bases, with 13 bases left in between.

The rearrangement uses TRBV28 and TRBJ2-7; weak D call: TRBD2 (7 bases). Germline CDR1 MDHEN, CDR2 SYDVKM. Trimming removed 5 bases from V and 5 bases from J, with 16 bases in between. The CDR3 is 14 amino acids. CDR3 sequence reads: CASSHRGGSHEQYF. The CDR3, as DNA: TGTGCCAGCAGTCATAGGGGGGGTAGCCACGAGCAGTACTTC.

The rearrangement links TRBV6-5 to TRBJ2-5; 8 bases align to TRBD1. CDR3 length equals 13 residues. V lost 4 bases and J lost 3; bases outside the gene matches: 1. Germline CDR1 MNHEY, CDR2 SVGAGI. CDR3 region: CASSSDREETQYF. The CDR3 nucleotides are TGTGCCAGCAGTTCGGACAGGGAAGAGACCCAGTACTTC.

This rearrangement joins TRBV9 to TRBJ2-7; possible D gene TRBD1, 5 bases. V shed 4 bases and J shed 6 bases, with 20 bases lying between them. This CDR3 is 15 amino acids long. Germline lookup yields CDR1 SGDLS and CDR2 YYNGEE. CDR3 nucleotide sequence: TGTGCCAGCAGCCCCCGGCAGGGCGACTCCCCCGAGCAGTACTTC. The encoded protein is CASSPRQGDSPEQYF.

The CDR3 DNA is TGCAGTGCTAGTATGGTAGCGGGGGGGGCGAATGAGCAGTTCTTC. This gives the protein CSASMVAGGANEQFF. The J gene is TRBJ2-1, the V gene TRBV20-1; 11 nucleotides align to TRBD2. Looked up from germline, CDR1 is DFQATT and CDR2 is SNEGSKA (reference sequence). The CDR3 has 15 amino acids. V dropped 3 bases and J dropped 7; count of bases not matched to a gene: 8.

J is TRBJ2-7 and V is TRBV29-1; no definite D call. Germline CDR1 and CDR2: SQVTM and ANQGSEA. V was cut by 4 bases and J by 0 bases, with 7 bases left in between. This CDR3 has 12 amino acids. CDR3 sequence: CSVVGSSYEQYF. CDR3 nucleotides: TGCAGCGTTGTTGGCAGCTCCTACGAGCAGTACTTC.